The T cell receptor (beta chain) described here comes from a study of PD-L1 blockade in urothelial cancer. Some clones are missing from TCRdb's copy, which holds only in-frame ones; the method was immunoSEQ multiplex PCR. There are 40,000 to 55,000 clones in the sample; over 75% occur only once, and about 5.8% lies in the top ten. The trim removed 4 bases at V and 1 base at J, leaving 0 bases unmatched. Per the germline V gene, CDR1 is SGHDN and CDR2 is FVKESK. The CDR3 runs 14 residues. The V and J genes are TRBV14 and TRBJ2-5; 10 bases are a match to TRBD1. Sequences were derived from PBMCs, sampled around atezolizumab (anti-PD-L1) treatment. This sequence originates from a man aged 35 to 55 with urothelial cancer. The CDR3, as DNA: TGTGCCAGCAGCCGGGACAGGGGCCAAGAGACCCAGTACTTC. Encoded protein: CASSRDRGQETQYF.